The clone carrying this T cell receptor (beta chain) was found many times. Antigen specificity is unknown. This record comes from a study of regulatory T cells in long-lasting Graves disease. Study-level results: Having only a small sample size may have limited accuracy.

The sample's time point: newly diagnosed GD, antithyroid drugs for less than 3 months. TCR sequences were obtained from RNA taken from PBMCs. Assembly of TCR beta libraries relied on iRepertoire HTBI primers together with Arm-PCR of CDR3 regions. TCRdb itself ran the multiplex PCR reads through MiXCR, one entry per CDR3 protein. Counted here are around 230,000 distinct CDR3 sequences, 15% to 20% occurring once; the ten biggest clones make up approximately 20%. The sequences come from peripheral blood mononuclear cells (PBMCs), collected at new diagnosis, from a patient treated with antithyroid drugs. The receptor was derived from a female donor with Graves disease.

DNA of the CDR3: TGCGCCAGCAGTGAGACGTTGGAGACCCAGTACTTC. Translation: CASSETLETQYF. This rearrangement joins TRBV10-2 to TRBJ2-5, with D unclear. Per germline, CDR1 WSHSY and CDR2 SAAADI. The CDR3 contains 12 residues. Trimming left V 2 bases short and J 5 bases short, with 6 bases between.